The T cell receptor (beta chain) under discussion was sequenced for a study of cytomegalovirus exposure and HLA in healthy donors. The PCR made use of 60 Vbeta and 13 Jbeta primers. TCRdb keeps only in-frame clones here, not all; method: immunoSEQ multiplex PCR. The data show 150,000 to 200,000 clones, with approximately 70% seen just once and approximately 4.6% held by the top ten. Per the germline V gene, CDR1 is SGHTA and CDR2 is FQGNSA. Trimming stripped 2 bases from V and 4 bases from J, with 12 bases between. CDR3 length: 16 residues. The source material was PBMCs. V is TRBV7-2 and J is TRBJ2-6; D perhaps matches TRBD2 (6 bases). This receptor was identified in a man in his late teens or twenties in good health and CMV-seropositive. The DNA for the CDR3 is TGTGCCAGCAGCTTAACAGTCGGGGGAGGGGCCAACGTCCTGACTTTC. It is translated as CASSLTVGGGANVLTF.